Shown below are 8 T cell receptor beta chains from a single sample sequenced in a study of radiotherapy plus CTLA-4 blockade in lung cancer. Method: immunoSEQ multiplex PCR; TCRdb's copy keeps in-frame clones and lacks some. Among approximately 72,000 clones listed, more than 75% were seen once. This material consisted of peripheral blood, taken from a patient treated with radiotherapy plus ipilimumab. These receptor sequences come from a human donor with non-small cell lung cancer who had a complete response to radiotherapy plus ipilimumab.

V is TRBV11-3 and J is TRBJ2-1; TRBD1 agrees at 8 bases. The junction had 6 bases not matched to a gene; V was cut back by 1 base and J by 7 bases. Germline CDR1 SGHNT, CDR2 YENEEA. The CDR3 is made up of 15 amino acids. This CDR3 reads CASSLAVDRANEQFF. In DNA form, the CDR3 reads TGTGCCAGCAGCTTAGCCGTGGACAGGGCAAATGAGCAGTTCTTC.

V gene TRBV15 combines with J gene TRBJ1-1; no definite D call. CDR1 LNHNV and CDR2 YYDKDF come from the germline V gene (reference sequence). This CDR3 has 16 residues. Trimming left V 0 bases short and J 4 bases short, with 15 bases between. CDR3: CATSREVPGPGTEAFF. CDR3 sequence (DNA): TGTGCCACCAGCAGAGAGGTACCCGGGCCGGGCACTGAAGCTTTCTTT.

V gene TRBV30 combines with J gene TRBJ1-4; 8 positions match TRBD1. This CDR3 comprises 14 residues. Trimming took 2 bases from V and 3 from J; bases not matched to a gene: 2. The germline V gene has CDR1 GTSNPN and CDR2 SVGIG (reference sequence). Here the CDR3 DNA reads TGTGCCTGGAGTTGGGACAGGTCTAATGAAAAACTGTTTTTT. Amino acids: CAWSWDRSNEKLFF.

This chain joins TRBV6-4 and TRBJ2-1, with 9 bases matching TRBD2. The CDR3 consists of 15 residues. V shed 0 bases and J 3 bases; nucleotides not matched to a gene: 0. Germline CDR1 MRHNA, CDR2 SNTAGT. The CDR3 region is CASSDSLAGYNEQFF. In DNA form, the CDR3 reads TGTGCCAGCAGTGACTCACTAGCGGGCTACAATGAGCAGTTCTTC.

This chain connects TRBV7-2 to TRBJ2-7; D remains unclear. CDR3 length: 13 residues. Germline CDR1 and CDR2: SGHTA and FQGNSA. The V gene lost 0 bases and the J gene lost 3 bases, with 6 bases spanning the gap. Here the CDR3 DNA reads TGTGCCAGCAGCTTAGCGACTTTCTACGAGCAGTACGTC. The encoded protein is CASSLATFYEQYV.

The rearrangement links TRBV6-1 to TRBJ2-1, with a weak D call TRBD1 (6 bases). Germline lookup yields CDR1 MNHNS and CDR2 SASEGT. The CDR3 length is 13 residues. Trimming left V 6 bases short and J 3 bases short, with 9 bases between. The CDR3 nucleotides read TGTGCCAGCAGAGGGACAAGCTACAATGAGCAGTTCTTC. This gives the protein CASRGTSYNEQFF.

This clone was counted a single time. The chain couples TRBV7-2 to TRBJ2-3, with no clear D. Germline V gene lookup returns CDR1 SGHTA and CDR2 FQGNSA. The V and J ends lost 1 base and 0 bases respectively, with 5 bases between them. CDR3 size: 14 residues. CDR3 in amino acids: CASSLEYSTDTQYF. In nucleotides, the CDR3 is TGTGCCAGCAGCTTAGAGTACAGCACAGATACGCAGTATTTT.

The rearrangement uses TRBV15 and TRBJ1-2, with D uncertain. The germline V gene encodes CDR1 LNHNV and CDR2 YYDKDF (reference sequence). The V end was cut by 2 bases, the J end by 4 bases, with 14 bases between. The CDR3 totals 15 residues. The CDR3 loop reads CATSRPTDASYGYTF. In DNA, the CDR3 is TGTGCCACCAGCAGACCTACCGACGCCAGCTATGGCTACACCTTC.